The clone carrying this T cell receptor beta chain showed up many times. What it binds is not known. Quantitative molecular-barcoded 5'-RACE generated the TCR beta libraries. TCRdb re-called the 5' RACE reads with MiXCR, one entry per CDR3 protein. This sample carries fewer than 150,000 distinct CDR3 sequences, about 7% of them seen once, and the ten largest clones take around an eighth. The V segment lost 6 bases and the J segment 2 bases; nucleotides outside the gene matches: 9. This CDR3 comprises 15 residues. The source of the sample is a study of CD8 T cells in ankylosing spondylitis. Study results and limitations: Within peripheral blood, clones linked to disease were CD8+ and relatively rare. Within matched ankylosing spondylitis synovial fluid, disease-linked clones were reportedly significantly enriched. A TCR beta motif made of fewer than ten highly homologous variants seemed typical of ankylosing spondylitis blood.

The rearrangement joins TRBV12-3 or TRBV12-4 to TRBJ2-5, with 7 positions matching TRBD1. Source material: blood, either unsorted or a sorted T cell fraction (not recorded which). The receptor comes from a female donor with ankylosing spondylitis or in good health (not recorded which). CDR3 sequence (DNA): TGTGCCAGCAGCCTGGGACAGACACCACAAGAGACCCAGTACTTC. It yields the protein CASSLGQTPQETQYF.